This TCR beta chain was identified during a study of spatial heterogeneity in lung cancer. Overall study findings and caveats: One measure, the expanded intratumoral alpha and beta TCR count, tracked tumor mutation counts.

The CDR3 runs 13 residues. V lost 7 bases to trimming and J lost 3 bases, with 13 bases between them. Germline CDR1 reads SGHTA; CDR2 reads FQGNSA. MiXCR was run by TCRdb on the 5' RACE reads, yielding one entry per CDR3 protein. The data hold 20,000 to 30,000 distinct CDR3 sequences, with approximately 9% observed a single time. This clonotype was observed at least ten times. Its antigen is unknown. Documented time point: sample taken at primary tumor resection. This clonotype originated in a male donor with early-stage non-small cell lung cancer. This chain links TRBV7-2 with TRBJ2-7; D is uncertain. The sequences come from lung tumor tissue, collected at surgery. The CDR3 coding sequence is TGTGCCAGCACCCCTCCTTTTCGCTACGAGCAGTACTTC. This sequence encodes CASTPPFRYEQYF.